Presented here are 19 T cell receptor beta chains from one specimen sequenced in a study of T cell clonotyping in hematopoietic cell transplantation. Measured with immunoSEQ multiplex PCR; TCRdb has only the in-frame clones, and not every one. The sample has about 14,000 clones, roughly 88% seen once. Time point specified: recipient sample about 28 days before transplant, after cytoreduction. Source: peripheral blood mononuclear cells, taken before stem cell transplant. These receptors originate from a man in his 60s with acute myeloid leukemia. Some clones in this sample may be carry-over from other donors' samples.

The gene calls are TRBV30 and TRBJ2-1; D gene ambiguous. V was trimmed by 5 bases and J by 0 bases, leaving 11 bases between them. Germline CDR1 reads GTSNPN; CDR2 reads SVGIG (reference sequence). This CDR3 has 14 residues. The CDR3 sequence is CAWDAQSSYNEQFF. DNA for the CDR3: TGTGCCTGGGATGCACAGAGCTCCTACAATGAGCAGTTCTTC.

The chain joins TRBV7-9 to TRBJ2-1; D is perhaps TRBD1 (6 bases). V lost 5 bases, J lost 7 bases, and 24 bases lay in between. In germline, CDR1 is SEHNR, CDR2 FQNEAQ (reference sequence). The CDR3 extends over 17 amino acids. The CDR3 coding sequence is TGTGCCAGCAGCCCTCAAAGGGCAGGGGCCTCCGGTAATGAGCAGTTCTTC. It specifies CASSPQRAGASGNEQFF.

The chain links TRBV27 to TRBJ2-7, with 10 bases matching TRBD1. Germline CDR1 MNHEY, CDR2 SMNVEV (reference sequence). This CDR3 is built from 15 residues. Germline trimming cut 4 bases from V and 6 bases from J; bases unmatched to any gene: 9. CDR3 DNA sequence: TGTGCCAGCAGTTCAGGGGGACAGGGGTTGCGCGAGCAGTACTTC. Translated: CASSSGGQGLREQYF.

The chain links TRBV28 to TRBJ2-7; D remains ambiguous. The germline V gene has CDR1 MDHEN and CDR2 SYDVKM. V was cut by 3 bases and J by 3 bases, with 12 bases left in between. CDR3 length: 14 amino acids. The CDR3 DNA reads as TGTGCCAGCAGTTTTTCGGGCAGGAACTACGAGCAGTACTTC. Translated: CASSFSGRNYEQYF.

The CDR3 loop reads CASSLTPQGGTQYF. The CDR3 DNA reads TGTGCCAGCAGCTTAACCCCACAGGGTGGGACGCAGTATTTT. The chain combines TRBV7-2 with TRBJ2-3; D might be TRBD1 (6 bases). The CDR3 runs to 14 residues. Germline CDR1 is SGHTA and CDR2 is FQGNSA. The V end was cut by 2 bases, the J end by 9 bases, with 15 bases between.

This chain uses TRBV4-3 with TRBJ2-5; D remains ambiguous. V was trimmed by 0 bases and J by 4 bases, leaving 9 bases between them. CDR1 LGHNA and CDR2 YSLEER come from the germline V gene. This CDR3 is 14 amino acids long. The chain's CDR3 is CASSQDYGSETQYF. The CDR3 nucleotides read TGCGCCAGCAGCCAAGATTACGGTTCAGAGACCCAGTACTTC.

The chain is built from TRBV6-6 and TRBJ2-7, with D possibly matching TRBD2 (5 bases). In germline, CDR1 is MNHNY, CDR2 SVGAGI (reference sequence). The CDR3 is 14 amino acids. The germline V and J ends were trimmed by 2 bases and 3 bases, with 11 bases remaining between them. CDR3 amino acids: CASSYVVGDYEQYF. CDR3 DNA sequence: TGTGCCAGCAGTTACGTCGTCGGGGACTACGAGCAGTACTTC.

CDR3 coding DNA: TGTGCCTGGAGTGATTCCTCAGAAGCTTTCTTT. It is translated as CAWSDSSEAFF. The chain recombines TRBV30 with TRBJ1-1; unclear D gene. The CDR3 sequence is 11 residues long. Germline CDR1 GTSNPN, CDR2 SVGIG (reference sequence). The V gene lost 1 base and the J gene lost 8 bases, with 8 bases spanning the gap.

The V gene is TRBV7-3, the J gene TRBJ2-5, with D perhaps given as TRBD1 or TRBD2 (5 bases each). The CDR3 spans 14 residues. Germline-derived CDR1 and CDR2 are SGHTA and FQGTGA. V was trimmed by 2 bases and J by 5 bases, leaving 12 bases between them. CDR3 protein: CASSLFGGRETQYF. CDR3 coding DNA: TGTGCCAGCAGCTTATTTGGGGGACGGGAGACCCAGTACTTC.

V usage is TRBV5-4 and J usage is TRBJ2-1, with unresolved D. There are 15 residues in the CDR3. V shed 3 bases and J shed 0 bases, with 10 bases lying between them. Germline CDR1 and CDR2: SGHNT and YYREEE (reference sequence). The CDR3 region is CASSYLRNSYNEQFF. In DNA form, the CDR3 reads TGTGCCAGCAGCTACTTGCGGAACTCCTACAATGAGCAGTTCTTC. The full variable domain, in which reference TRBV5-4 and TRBJ2-1 provide the parts outside the CDR3, is ETGVTQSPTHLIKTRGQQVTLRCSSQSGHNTVSWYQQALGQGPQFIFQYYREEENGRGNFPPRFSGLQFPNYSSELNVNALELDDSALYLCASSYLRNSYNEQFFGPGTRLTVL.

The rearrangement uses TRBV6-4 and TRBJ1-1; a possible D gene is TRBD1 (5 bases). The CDR3 runs to 14 residues. With 2 bases removed from V and 5 bases from J, the gap between germline ends came to 12 bases. CDR1 is MRHNA, CDR2 SNTAGT, per germline. CDR3 sequence (DNA): TGTGCCAGCAGTGACGGGACCAGTGGGACTGAAGCTTTCTTT. It codes for CASSDGTSGTEAFF.

The CDR3 DNA reads TGTGCCAGCAGTTACTCCGATCCAGCGTCTGGCTACACCTTC. Protein sequence: CASSYSDPASGYTF. The chain is built from TRBV6-5 and TRBJ1-2; D is unclear. CDR1 is MNHEY and CDR2 is SVGAGI in the germline V gene. This CDR3 contains 14 residues. Trimming left V 0 bases short and J 7 bases short, with 12 bases between.

The V and J genes are TRBV7-2 and TRBJ2-7; 8 bases match TRBD2. Germline V gene data show CDR1 as SGHTA and CDR2 as FQGNSA. The CDR3 is 14 residues long. The ends lost 5 bases at V and 6 bases at J; junction bases unmatched: 9. The CDR3 DNA reads TGTGCCAGCAGCCCCCTCGCGGGGGGAGCCGAGCAGTACTTC. Translated: CASSPLAGGAEQYF. The variable domain in full, with the rest retrieved from reference TRBV7-2 and TRBJ2-7, is GAGVSQSPSNKVTEKGKDVELRCDPISGHTALYWYRQSLGQGLEFLIYFQGNSAPDKSGLPSDRFSAERTGGSVSTLTIQRTQQEDSAVYLCASSPLAGGAEQYFGPGTRLTVT.

The J gene is TRBJ2-2, the V gene TRBV5-1; 11 bases map to TRBD1. Germline-derived CDR1 and CDR2 are SGHRS and YFSETQ. With V trimmed by 3 bases and J by 2 bases, 6 bases remained unmatched. The CDR3 consists of 17 residues. CDR3 in amino acids: CASSSRRTGGNTGELFF. CDR3 DNA: TGCGCCAGCAGCTCAAGAAGGACAGGGGGCAACACCGGGGAGCTGTTTTTT. Filled out from reference TRBV5-1 and TRBJ2-2, the complete variable domain reads KAGVTQTPRYLIKTRGQQVTLSCSPISGHRSVSWYQQTPGQGLQFLFEYFSETQRNKGNFPGRFSGRQFSNSRSEMNVSTLELGDSALYLCASSSRRTGGNTGELFFGEGSRLTVL.

This clone was counted only a few times. The genes are TRBV4-2 and TRBJ2-5; D is unresolved. Trimming shortened V by 4 bases and J by 1 base, and 7 bases separated the two germline ends. The V gene's germline CDR1 is LGHNA and CDR2 YNFKEQ. The CDR3 is made up of 13 amino acids. CDR3 in amino acids: CASSLRSQETQYF. The DNA of the CDR3 is TGTGCCAGCAGCCTGCGGTCCCAAGAGACCCAGTACTTC.

This sequence joins TRBV5-4 and TRBJ2-7; D tentatively fits TRBD1 or TRBD2 (6 bases each). Germline V CDR1 and CDR2: SGHNT, YYREEE (reference sequence). The CDR3 sequence is 14 residues long. V was clipped by 6 bases and J by 6 bases, with 19 bases between them. The CDR3 spells CASKGGGPSSEQYF. Here the CDR3 DNA reads TGTGCCAGCAAAGGGGGAGGCCCTTCTTCCGAGCAGTACTTC.

V gene TRBV4-1 combines with J gene TRBJ2-3, with TRBD2 matching over 10 bases. Germline V gives CDR1 MGHRA, CDR2 YSYEKL. This CDR3 spans 14 amino acids. J was trimmed by 4 bases and V by 4 bases; bases with no gene match: 2. CDR3 nucleotide sequence: TGCGCCAGCAGCCCAGCGGGGGGGCCAGATACGCAGTATTTT. This sequence encodes CASSPAGGPDTQYF.

V usage is TRBV30 and J usage is TRBJ1-5; possibly TRBD1 for D (5 bases). The germline gives CDR1 GTSNPN, CDR2 SVGIG (reference sequence). The V gene lost 3 bases and the J gene lost 2 bases, with 8 bases spanning the gap. The CDR3 has 13 amino acids. The chain's CDR3 is CAWSGGGNQPQHF. The CDR3 coding sequence is TGTGCCTGGAGCGGAGGGGGCAATCAGCCCCAGCATTTT.

V is TRBV7-6 and J is TRBJ2-3; D unresolved. With 3 bases removed from V and 0 bases from J, the gap between germline ends came to 10 bases. Germline CDR1 is SGHVS and CDR2 is FNYEAQ. This CDR3 region has 15 residues. CDR3 in DNA: TGTGCCAGCAGCTTGCTCGCTACCAGCACAGATACGCAGTATTTT. Its protein is CASSLLATSTDTQYF.